These 2 T cell receptor beta chains were sequenced from one sample in a study of read filtering for tumor transcriptome and immune sequencing. The library was built from 400 ng RNA with molecular barcoded adaptors for alpha/delta and beta/gamma chains. TCRdb independently ran MiXCR on the reads; one entry per CDR3 protein. The profile shows tens of thousands of distinct CDR3 sequences, approximately 13% of them singletons. What was sequenced was a population of CD138-negative cells sorted from bone marrow. Receptor source: a donor at least 40 years old with multiple myeloma.

Many counts were recorded for this clonotype. The chain is built from TRBV19 and TRBJ2-1, with D uncertain. Trimming pared 2 bases from V and 4 bases from J, leaving 6 bases between. This CDR3 region has 13 residues. Germline CDR1 reads LNHDA; CDR2 reads SQIVND (reference sequence). DNA of the CDR3: TGTGCCAGTAGTATAAGCAGGTACAATGAGCAGTTCTTC. Translation gives CASSISRYNEQFF.

As regards this clonotype: It is likely a read error, because the conserved phenylalanine at the end of the CDR3 is missing. V is TRBV20-1 and J is TRBJ2-7, with 10 bases that match TRBD2. The CDR3 length is 12 residues. V gave up 2 bases and J gave up 9 bases; unmatched junction bases: 4. Germline V gene sequence: CDR1 DFQATT, CDR2 SNEGSKA (reference sequence). CDR3 sequence reads: CSARLAGERQYL. Here the CDR3 DNA reads TGCAGTGCTAGACTAGCGGGAGAAAGGCAGTACCTC.